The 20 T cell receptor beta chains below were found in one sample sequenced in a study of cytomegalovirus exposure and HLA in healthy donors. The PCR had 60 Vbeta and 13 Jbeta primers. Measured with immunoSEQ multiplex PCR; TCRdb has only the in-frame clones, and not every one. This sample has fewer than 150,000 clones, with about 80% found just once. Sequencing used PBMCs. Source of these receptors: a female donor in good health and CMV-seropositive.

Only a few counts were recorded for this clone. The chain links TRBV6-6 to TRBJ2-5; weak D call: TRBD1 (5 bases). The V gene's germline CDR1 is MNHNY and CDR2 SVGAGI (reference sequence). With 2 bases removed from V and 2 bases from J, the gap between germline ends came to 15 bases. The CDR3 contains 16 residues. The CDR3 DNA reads TGTGCCAGCAGTTACGGACCTGACAGAGTTCAAGAGACCCAGTACTTC. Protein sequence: CASSYGPDRVQETQYF.

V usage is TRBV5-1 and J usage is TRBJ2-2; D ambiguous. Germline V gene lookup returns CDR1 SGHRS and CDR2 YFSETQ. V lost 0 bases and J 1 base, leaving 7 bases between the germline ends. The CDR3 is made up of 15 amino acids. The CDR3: CASSLAMRNTGELFF. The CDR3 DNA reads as TGCGCCAGCAGCTTGGCCATGAGGAACACCGGGGAGCTGTTTTTT.

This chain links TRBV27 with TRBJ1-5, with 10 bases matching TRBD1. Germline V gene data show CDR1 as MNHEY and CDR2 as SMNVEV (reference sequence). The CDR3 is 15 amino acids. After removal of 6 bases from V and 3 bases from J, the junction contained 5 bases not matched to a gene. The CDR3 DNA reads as TGTGCCAGCAGGACAGGGGGCAGTAACAATCAGCCCCAGCATTTT. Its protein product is CASRTGGSNNQPQHF.

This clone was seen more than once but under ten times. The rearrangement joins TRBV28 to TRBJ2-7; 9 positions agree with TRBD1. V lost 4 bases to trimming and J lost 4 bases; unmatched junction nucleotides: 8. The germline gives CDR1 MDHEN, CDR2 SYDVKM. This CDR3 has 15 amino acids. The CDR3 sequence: CASSSTGGLTYEQYF. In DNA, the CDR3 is TGTGCCAGCAGTTCGACAGGGGGACTCACTTACGAGCAGTACTTC. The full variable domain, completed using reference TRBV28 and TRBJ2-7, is DVKVTQSSRYLVKRTGEKVFLECVQDMDHENMFWYRQDPGLGLRLIYFSYDVKMKEKGDIPEGYSVSREKKERFSLILESASTNQTSMYLCASSSTGGLTYEQYFGPGTRLTVT.

CDR3: CASSQETGWGTPQFF. CDR3 DNA: TGCGCCAGCAGCCAAGAAACCGGCTGGGGGACTCCTCAGTTCTTC. The chain joins TRBV4-3 to TRBJ2-1, with a weak D call TRBD2 (6 bases). This CDR3 contains 15 residues. Germline values: CDR1 LGHNA, CDR2 YSLEER. With 0 bases removed from V and 13 bases from J, the gap between germline ends came to 19 bases.

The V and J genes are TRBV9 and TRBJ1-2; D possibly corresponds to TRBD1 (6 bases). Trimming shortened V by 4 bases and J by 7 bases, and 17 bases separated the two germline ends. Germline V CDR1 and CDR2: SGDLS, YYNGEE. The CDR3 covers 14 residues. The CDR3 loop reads CASSPAHRESGYTF. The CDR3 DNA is TGTGCCAGCAGCCCAGCTCACAGGGAGAGTGGCTACACCTTC.

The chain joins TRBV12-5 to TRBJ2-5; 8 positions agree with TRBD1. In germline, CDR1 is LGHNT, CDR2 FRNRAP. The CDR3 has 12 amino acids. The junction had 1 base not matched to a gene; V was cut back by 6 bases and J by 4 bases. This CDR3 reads CASGRGPETQYF. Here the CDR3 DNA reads TGTGCTAGTGGCAGGGGGCCAGAGACCCAGTACTTC.

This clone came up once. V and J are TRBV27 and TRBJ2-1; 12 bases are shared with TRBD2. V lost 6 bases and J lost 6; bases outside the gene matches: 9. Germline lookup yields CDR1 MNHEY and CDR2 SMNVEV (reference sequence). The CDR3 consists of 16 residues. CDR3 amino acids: CASSSLAGGQGNEQFF. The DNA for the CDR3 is TGTGCCAGCAGCAGTCTAGCGGGGGGGCAAGGCAATGAGCAGTTCTTC.

The CDR3 bases are TGTGCCAGCAGTTCCCAGGGGTCTGGCTACACCTTC. This translates into CASSSQGSGYTF. The V and J genes are TRBV28 and TRBJ1-2; TRBD1 might be the D (6 bases). Germline CDR1 and CDR2: MDHEN and SYDVKM. The V end was cut by 4 bases, the J end by 7 bases, with 10 bases between. This CDR3 is 12 amino acids long.

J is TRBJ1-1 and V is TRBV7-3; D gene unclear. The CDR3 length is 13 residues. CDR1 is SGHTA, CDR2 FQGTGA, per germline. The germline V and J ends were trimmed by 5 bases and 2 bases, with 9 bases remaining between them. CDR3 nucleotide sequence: TGTGCCAGCAGCCCCCGAGGAAACACTGAAGCTTTCTTT. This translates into CASSPRGNTEAFF.

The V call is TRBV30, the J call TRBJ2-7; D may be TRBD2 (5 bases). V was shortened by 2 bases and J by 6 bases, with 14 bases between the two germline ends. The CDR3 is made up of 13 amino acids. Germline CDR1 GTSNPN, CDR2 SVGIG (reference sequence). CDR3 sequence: CAWSRMSGSEQYF. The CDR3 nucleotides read TGTGCCTGGAGTAGAATGTCGGGGAGCGAGCAGTACTTC.

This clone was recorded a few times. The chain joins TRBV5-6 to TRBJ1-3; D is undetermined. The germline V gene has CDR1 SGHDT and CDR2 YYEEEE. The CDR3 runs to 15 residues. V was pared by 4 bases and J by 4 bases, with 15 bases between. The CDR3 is CASSGMVSGGNTIYF. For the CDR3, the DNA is TGTGCCAGCAGCGGCATGGTGAGCGGGGGAAACACCATATATTTT. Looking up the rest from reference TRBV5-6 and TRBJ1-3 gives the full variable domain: DAGVTQSPTHLIKTRGQQVTLRCSPKSGHDTVSWYQQALGQGPQFIFQYYEEEERQRGNFPDRFSGHQFPNYSSELNVNALLLGDSALYLCASSGMVSGGNTIYFGEGSWLTVV.

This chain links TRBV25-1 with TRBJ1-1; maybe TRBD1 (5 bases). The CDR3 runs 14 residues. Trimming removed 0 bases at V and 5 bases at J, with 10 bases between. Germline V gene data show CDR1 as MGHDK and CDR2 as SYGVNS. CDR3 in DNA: TGTGCCAGCAGTGAATACGGGGGAGGAACTGAAGCTTTCTTT. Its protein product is CASSEYGGGTEAFF.

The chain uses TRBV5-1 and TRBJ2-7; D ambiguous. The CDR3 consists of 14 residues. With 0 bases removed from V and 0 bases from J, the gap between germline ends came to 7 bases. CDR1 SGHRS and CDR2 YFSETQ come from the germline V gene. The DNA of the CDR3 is TGCGCCAGCAGCTTGGTAGCTAGCTCCTACGAGCAGTACTTC. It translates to CASSLVASSYEQYF.

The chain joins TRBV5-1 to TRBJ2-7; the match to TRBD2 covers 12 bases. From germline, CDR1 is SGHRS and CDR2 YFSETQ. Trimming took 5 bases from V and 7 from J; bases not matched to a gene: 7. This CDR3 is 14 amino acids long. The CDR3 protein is CASSPSGGAREQYF. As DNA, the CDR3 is TGCGCCAGCAGTCCTAGCGGGGGGGCACGGGAGCAGTACTTC.

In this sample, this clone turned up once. The chain's CDR3 is CASSYSRDRGYHGYTF. The CDR3, as DNA: TGTGCCAGCAGTTACTCGAGGGACAGGGGCTACCATGGCTACACCTTC. The chain has TRBV6-6 and TRBJ1-2; 10 bases map to TRBD1. The germline V gene encodes CDR1 MNHNY and CDR2 SVGAGI (reference sequence). The CDR3 contains 16 residues. With V trimmed by 0 bases and J by 6 bases, 7 bases remained unmatched.

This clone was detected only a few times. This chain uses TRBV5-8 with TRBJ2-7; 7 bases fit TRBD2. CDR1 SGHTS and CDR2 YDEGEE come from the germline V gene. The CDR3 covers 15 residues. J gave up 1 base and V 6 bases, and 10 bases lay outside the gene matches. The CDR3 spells CASTRAPGGSYEQYF. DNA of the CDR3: TGTGCCAGCACGAGGGCCCCGGGGGGATCCTACGAGCAGTACTTC.

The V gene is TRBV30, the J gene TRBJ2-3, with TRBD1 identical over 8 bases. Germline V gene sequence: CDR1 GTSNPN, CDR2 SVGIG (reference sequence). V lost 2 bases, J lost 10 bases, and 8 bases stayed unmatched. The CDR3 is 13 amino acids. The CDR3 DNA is TGTGCCTGGAGTAGCCTGAGACAGGGGTCGCAGTATTTT. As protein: CAWSSLRQGSQYF.

The CDR3 spells CASSLELGALMETQYF. In DNA, the CDR3 is TGTGCCAGCAGTTTGGAGCTGGGGGCGCTTATGGAGACCCAGTACTTC. The chain is built from TRBV28 and TRBJ2-5, with D tentatively TRBD1 (6 bases). V was trimmed by 3 bases and J by 5 bases, leaving 19 bases between them. This CDR3 is built from 16 residues. Germline CDR1 reads MDHEN; CDR2 reads SYDVKM. Variable domain in full (rest from reference TRBV28 and TRBJ2-5): DVKVTQSSRYLVKRTGEKVFLECVQDMDHENMFWYRQDPGLGLRLIYFSYDVKMKEKGDIPEGYSVSREKKERFSLILESASTNQTSMYLCASSLELGALMETQYFGPGTRLLVL.

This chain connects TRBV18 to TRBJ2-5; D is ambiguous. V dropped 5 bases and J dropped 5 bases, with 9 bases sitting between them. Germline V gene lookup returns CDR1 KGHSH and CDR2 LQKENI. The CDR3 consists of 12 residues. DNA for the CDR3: TGTGCCAGCTCAGCCGCTCGGGAGACCCAGTACTTC. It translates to CASSAARETQYF.